This T cell receptor (beta chain) was captured in a study of T cell repertoires in cytomegalovirus infection. Study at large: Evidence of both CMV infection and a matching HLA type came from public TCR beta signatures. Study observations and caveats: Carriage of CMV together with the relevant HLA was identifiable through cumulative public TCR beta family frequency.

Turning to this clonotype: The antigen is not known.

The length of the CDR3 is 13 residues. Trimming stripped 7 bases from V and 4 bases from J, with 10 bases between. The germline V gene encodes CDR1 SNHLY and CDR2 FYNNEI. TCRdb ran MiXCR on the reads and lists one entry per CDR3 protein. Of approximately 310,000 distinct CDR3 sequences in the sample, around 25% are singletons; the top ten hold 13%. This receptor was obtained from a human donor in good health (CMV status not recorded). Some clones in this sample may be carry-over from other donors' samples. This sample comprised cultured PBMCs, obtained from culture after CMV antigen stimulation. V is TRBV2 and J is TRBJ2-2; D unresolved. The CDR3, as DNA: TGTGCCAGCAATTCACAAGGCACCGGGGAGCTGTTTTTT. It is translated as CASNSQGTGELFF.